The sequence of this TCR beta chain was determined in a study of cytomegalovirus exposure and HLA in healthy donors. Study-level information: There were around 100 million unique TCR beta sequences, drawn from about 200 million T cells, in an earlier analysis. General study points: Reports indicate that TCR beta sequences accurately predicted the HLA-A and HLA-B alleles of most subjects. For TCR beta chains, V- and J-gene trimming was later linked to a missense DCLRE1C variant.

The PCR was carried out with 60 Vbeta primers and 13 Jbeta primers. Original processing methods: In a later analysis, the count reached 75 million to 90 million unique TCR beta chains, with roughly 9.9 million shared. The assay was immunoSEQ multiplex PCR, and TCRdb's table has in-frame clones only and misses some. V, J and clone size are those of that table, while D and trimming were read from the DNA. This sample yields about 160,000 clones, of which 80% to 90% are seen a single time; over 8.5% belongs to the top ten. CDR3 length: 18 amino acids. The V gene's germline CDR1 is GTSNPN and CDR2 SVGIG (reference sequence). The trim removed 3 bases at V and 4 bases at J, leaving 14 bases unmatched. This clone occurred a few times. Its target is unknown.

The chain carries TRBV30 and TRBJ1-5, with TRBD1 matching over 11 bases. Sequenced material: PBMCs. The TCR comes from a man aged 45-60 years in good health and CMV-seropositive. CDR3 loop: CAWRRWDRGIPENQPQHF. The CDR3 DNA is TGTGCCTGGAGGAGATGGGACAGGGGGATTCCCGAGAATCAGCCCCAGCATTTT.